This T cell receptor (beta chain) was observed in a study of cytomegalovirus exposure and HLA in healthy donors. The CDR3 is 13 amino acids. The trim removed 5 bases at V and 5 bases at J, leaving 4 bases unmatched. Germline CDR1 is KGHSH and CDR2 is LQKENI. Use of 60 Vbeta and 13 Jbeta primers characterized the PCR. Libraries were prepared by immunoSEQ multiplex PCR; TCRdb keeps only in-frame clonotypes and omits some of them. The table shows 150,000 to 200,000 clones, with 75% to 80% occurring only once. The sample was PBMCs. The chain joins TRBV18 to TRBJ2-7; 9 positions match TRBD1. This sequence was found in a woman aged 30 to 39 in good health and CMV-seropositive. The CDR3 reads CASSYGQGNEQYF. CDR3 coding DNA: TGTGCCAGCTCATACGGACAGGGGAACGAGCAGTACTTC.